This T cell receptor (beta chain) was sequenced during a study of cytomegalovirus exposure and HLA in healthy donors. Study results and limitations: Segments of the TCR beta V type were, in most cases, productive about 90% or about 30% of the time in an earlier analysis.

As regards this clone: The antigen remains undetermined.

Amplification used 60 Vbeta primers and 13 Jbeta primers. The table came from immunoSEQ multiplex PCR; TCRdb's copy has only in-frame clones and leaves some out. The sample holds over 95,000 clones, 74% seen once. The CDR3 spans 15 residues. Germline CDR1 and CDR2: SGHAT and FQNNGV. V lost 4 bases and J lost 0, with 7 bases in between. The chain is built from TRBV11-2 and TRBJ2-6, with D hard to call. The sequencing input was PBMCs. The TCR originated in a human donor in good health. The CDR3 loop reads CASSSLSSGANVLTF. In DNA form, the CDR3 reads TGTGCCAGCAGCTCCCTATCCTCTGGGGCCAACGTCCTGACTTTC.